The entry below gives a single TCR beta chain sequence along with its context. The antigen remains unidentified. Using a J-beta primer mix together with a sample-barcoded 5' primer, a second PCR was run for about 6 to 12 cycles. Every cDNA was tagged by a template-switch adaptor with 12 random nucleotides. One entry per CDR3 protein, called by TCRdb with MiXCR from the 5' RACE reads. Seen here are about 650,000 distinct CDR3 sequences, over 40% observed once, and the top ten hold roughly 12%. The study recruited healthy Caucasian donors from Russia who were aged roughly 6 to 95. The V segment lost 4 bases and the J segment 3 bases; nucleotides outside the gene matches: 4. CDR1 and CDR2 from the germline V gene are DFQATT and SNEGSKA (reference sequence). This CDR3 is built from 13 residues. The data were obtained in a study of blood T cells in healthy people across ages. Study conclusions and caveats: Because donor CMV status was unknown, expanded clonotype changes were possibly confounded. Using unsorted PBMCs precluded a conclusive naive versus antigen-experienced comparison.

The receptor comes from a woman over 75 in good health. The specimen was blood. V is TRBV20-1 and J is TRBJ2-7, with 9 bases lining up with TRBD2. CDR3 coding DNA: TGCAGTGCTACTGAAGCGGGAGGCTACGAGCAGTACTTC. Translating it yields CSATEAGGYEQYF.